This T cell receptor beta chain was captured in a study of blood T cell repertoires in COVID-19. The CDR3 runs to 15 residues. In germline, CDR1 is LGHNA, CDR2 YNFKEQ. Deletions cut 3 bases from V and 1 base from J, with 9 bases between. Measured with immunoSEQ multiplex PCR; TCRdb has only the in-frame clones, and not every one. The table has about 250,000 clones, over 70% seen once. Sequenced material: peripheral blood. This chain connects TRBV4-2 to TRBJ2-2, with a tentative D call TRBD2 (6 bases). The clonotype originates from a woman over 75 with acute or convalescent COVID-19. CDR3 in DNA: TGTGCCAGCAGCCAGGACTACTGGAACACCGGGGAGCTGTTTTTT. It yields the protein CASSQDYWNTGELFF.